Below are 26 T cell receptor beta chains sequenced from a single sample in a study of T cells in Graves' hyperthyroidism and ophthalmopathy. From RNA transcripts, TCR beta CDR3 regions were amplified. The study used the HTBI primer set for a first-round RT-PCR of the TCR CDR3. TCRdb called the multiplex PCR reads again in MiXCR, with one record for every CDR3 protein. The sample yields 610,000 or so distinct CDR3 sequences, around 42% seen once. Input material: peripheral blood or thyroid tissue (not recorded which). The source is a woman younger than 35 with Graves' hyperthyroidism.

This clonotype was detected ten times or more. The V gene is TRBV10-3, the J gene TRBJ2-7; the D gene is possibly TRBD2 (5 bases). The CDR3 has 13 residues. Germline V gene data show CDR1 as ENHRY and CDR2 as SYGVKD. Trimming took 7 bases from V and 4 from J, leaving 14 bases between them. Written as DNA, the CDR3 is TGTGCCATCAAAATAGCGCCGGATTACGAGCAGTACTTC. Its protein product is CAIKIAPDYEQYF.

This clonotype was counted at least ten times. The chain is built from TRBV7-2 and TRBJ2-6; 9 bases match TRBD2. Losses at the gene ends were 2 bases for V and 0 bases for J; bases not matched to a gene: 8. The CDR3 length is 19 residues. CDR1 and CDR2 from the germline V gene are SGHTA and FQGNSA. CDR3 protein: CASSLSASGISSGANVLTF. As DNA, the CDR3 is TGTGCCAGCAGCTTATCGGCTAGCGGGATTAGCTCTGGGGCCAACGTCCTGACTTTC. The complete variable domain, with remaining parts taken from reference TRBV7-2 and TRBJ2-6, reads GAGVSQSPSNKVTEKGKDVELRCDPISGHTALYWYRQSLGQGLEFLIYFQGNSAPDKSGLPSDRFSAERTGGSVSTLTIQRTQQEDSAVYLCASSLSASGISSGANVLTFGAGSRLTVL.

This rearrangement joins TRBV20-1 to TRBJ2-7; TRBD2 matches at 11 bases. The CDR3 runs 13 residues. The germline gives CDR1 DFQATT, CDR2 SNEGSKA (reference sequence). V lost 6 bases and J lost 3; bases outside the gene matches: 4. CDR3 nucleotides: TGCAGTGCGGTTACTAGCGGGAGCTACGAGCAGTACTTC. It specifies CSAVTSGSYEQYF.

DNA of the CDR3: TGTGCCAGCAGCAGCGCGGGAGCTAACTATGGCTACACCTTC. This translates into CASSSAGANYGYTF. The gene calls are TRBV7-6 and TRBJ1-2; the D is unclear. Germline lookup yields CDR1 SGHVS and CDR2 FNYEAQ. The CDR3 runs 14 residues. V was shortened by 5 bases and J by 0 bases, with 10 bases between the two germline ends. Variable domain in full (rest from reference TRBV7-6 and TRBJ1-2): GAGVSQSPRYKVTKRGQDVALRCDPISGHVSLYWYRQALGQGPEFLTYFNYEAQQDKSGLPNDRFSAERPEGSISTLTIQRTEQRDSAMYRCASSSAGANYGYTFGSGTRLTVV.

At least ten counts were recorded for this clonotype. V usage is TRBV6-6 and J usage is TRBJ2-2; D gene uncertain. This CDR3 spans 14 amino acids. V was pared by 6 bases and J by 1 base, with 9 bases between. Per germline, CDR1 MNHNY and CDR2 SVGAGI (reference sequence). This chain's CDR3 is CASRRHKNTGELFF. CDR3 nucleotides: TGTGCCAGCAGACGACATAAGAACACCGGGGAGCTGTTTTTT.

This chain links TRBV25-1 with TRBJ2-5; 14 bases align to TRBD2. Unmatched junction bases numbered 6, after V lost 1 base and J lost 5 bases. The CDR3 totals 17 residues. CDR1 MGHDK and CDR2 SYGVNS come from the germline V gene. The CDR3 nucleotides are TGTGCCAGCAGTGAATGGGGGACTAGCGGGAGCAGGGAGACCCAGTACTTC. It encodes CASSEWGTSGSRETQYF.

Only a few counts were recorded for this clonotype. This may arise from a read error, as a much more abundant clone is one base away. The chain uses TRBV20-1 and TRBJ2-5; 8 bases are shared with TRBD2. Germline V gene data show CDR1 as DFQATT and CDR2 as SNEGSKA (reference sequence). CDR3 length equals 13 residues. The CDR3 region has the DNA TGCAGCACTTATAGCGGGAACCAAGAGGCCCAGTACTTC. This encodes CSTYSGNQEAQYF.

On this clonotype itself: A read error is possible here, since a much larger clone lies one base away. The chain has TRBV29-1 and TRBJ2-1; 7 bases are shared with TRBD1. Germline V gene sequence: CDR1 SQVTM, CDR2 ANQGSEA. The CDR3 runs 13 residues. CDR3: CSVVAGGYSEQFF. CDR3 nucleotide sequence: TGCAGCGTTGTGGCAGGGGGATACAGTGAGCAGTTCTTC.

This chain links TRBV7-6 with TRBJ2-7, with a possible D match to TRBD1 (6 bases). The germline gives CDR1 SGHVS, CDR2 FNYEAQ. The CDR3 loop spans 16 amino acids. The V end lost 3 bases, the J end lost 4 bases, and 19 bases lay between the germline ends. The CDR3 sequence: CASSFSGGPQGYEQYF. CDR3 DNA sequence: TGTGCCAGCAGCTTTAGTGGTGGGCCCCAGGGGTACGAGCAGTACTTC.

This chain uses TRBV7-9 with TRBJ1-3, with D perhaps TRBD1 (6 bases). The CDR3 length is 18 residues. With 5 bases removed from V and 2 bases from J, the gap between germline ends came to 22 bases. CDR1 and CDR2 (germline): SEHNR, FQNEAQ (reference sequence). The CDR3 DNA reads as TGTGCCAGCAGCCCGCCGGGCCGAGGGGGACGACCTGGAAACACCATATATTTT. This sequence encodes CASSPPGRGGRPGNTIYF.

This clonotype was recorded many times. The chain combines TRBV25-1 with TRBJ1-4; D remains unclear. The length of the CDR3 is 13 residues. Trimming removed 10 bases at V and 8 bases at J, with 17 bases between. Germline V gene data show CDR1 as MGHDK and CDR2 as SYGVNS. CDR3 residues: CATLGPGGEKLFF. The CDR3 bases are TGTGCCACCTTGGGCCCCGGCGGGGAAAAACTGTTTTTT.

This clonotype was found many times. The chain combines TRBV19 with TRBJ1-1, with a weak D call TRBD1 (5 bases). The CDR3 extends over 14 amino acids. V lost 5 bases and J 4 bases, leaving 14 bases between the germline ends. CDR1 and CDR2 from the germline V gene are LNHDA and SQIVND (reference sequence). CDR3 protein: CASSPRAGITEAFF. The CDR3 bases are TGTGCCAGTAGTCCGCGGGCAGGGATCACTGAAGCTTTCTTT.

A note on this clonotype: One end of the junction does not line up with germline, which may come from a read error. This chain connects TRBV20-1 to TRBJ2-5; no firm D call. Looked up from germline, CDR1 is DFQATT and CDR2 is SNEGSKA (reference sequence). CDR3 size: 11 residues. CDR3 residues: CSARDQETQYF. DNA for the CDR3: TGCAGTGCTAGGGACCAGGAGACCCAGTACTTC.

This clonotype was detected many times. CDR3 sequence (DNA): TGTGCCAGCAGCTTCCCCCCGGGGGGGACCCAGTACTTC. Protein product: CASSFPPGGTQYF. This chain connects TRBV11-3 to TRBJ2-5; 7 bases line up with TRBD2. The CDR3 length is 13 residues. From germline, CDR1 is SGHNT and CDR2 YENEEA. V trimming: 3 bases; J trimming: 7 bases; junction bases outside the gene matches: 5.

This clonotype was counted at least ten times. This rearrangement joins TRBV18 to TRBJ1-1; D is unclear. Trimming took 3 bases from V and 6 from J, leaving 8 bases between them. CDR3 length: 12 amino acids. CDR1 KGHSH and CDR2 LQKENI come from the germline V gene. This chain's CDR3 is CASSPYNSEAFF. The CDR3 DNA follows: TGTGCCAGCTCACCTTACAACTCTGAAGCTTTCTTT.

Only a few counts were recorded for this clonotype. The chain has TRBV7-2 and TRBJ1-1; 8 bases agree with TRBD1. Germline trimming cut 4 bases from V and 4 bases from J; bases unmatched to any gene: 5. This CDR3 is 14 amino acids long. Germline V lookup: CDR1 SGHTA, CDR2 FQGNSA. The CDR3 sequence: CASSYRQGSTEAFF. DNA of the CDR3: TGTGCCAGCAGCTACCGACAGGGGAGCACTGAAGCTTTCTTT.

This clonotype was observed many times. The rearrangement uses TRBV6-5 and TRBJ1-6; D gene ambiguous. The CDR3 runs to 13 residues. In germline, CDR1 is MNHEY, CDR2 SVGAGI. V lost 7 bases and J 7 bases, leaving 11 bases between the germline ends. CDR3 residues: CASKYLWNSPLHF. CDR3 coding DNA: TGTGCCAGCAAGTATCTCTGGAATTCACCCCTCCACTTT.

The table lists this clonotype with a few counts. The gene calls are TRBV2 and TRBJ2-3, with TRBD1 as a possible D gene (5 bases). V lost 5 bases, J lost 4 bases, and 10 bases lay in between. This CDR3 comprises 13 residues. CDR1 SNHLY and CDR2 FYNNEI come from the germline V gene. CDR3 in amino acids: CASSKGVADTQYF. In nucleotides, the CDR3 is TGTGCCAGCAGTAAAGGGGTTGCAGATACGCAGTATTTT.

CDR3: CASSLTEVNTEAFF. The CDR3 nucleotides read TGTGCCAGCAGTTTGACAGAGGTGAACACTGAAGCTTTCTTT. The V and J genes are TRBV13 and TRBJ1-1, with TRBD1 as a possible D gene (5 bases). V was clipped by 6 bases and J by 0 bases, with 11 bases between them. Germline V gene sequence: CDR1 PRHDT, CDR2 FYEKMQ (reference sequence). The CDR3 loop spans 14 amino acids.

This clonotype was counted ten times or more. The chain joins TRBV29-1 to TRBJ1-1; D not resolved. Deletions cut 1 base from V and 11 bases from J, with 8 bases between. The germline V gene has CDR1 SQVTM and CDR2 ANQGSEA. The CDR3 spans 10 residues. CDR3 nucleotides: TGCAGCGTTGAAGGGGCTGGGGCTTTCTTT. It yields the protein CSVEGAGAFF.

This clonotype was detected only a few times. The chain links TRBV12-3 or TRBV12-4 to TRBJ1-3, with D maybe TRBD1 (5 bases). There are 12 residues in the CDR3. V was trimmed by 3 bases and J by 8 bases, leaving 8 bases between them. Written as DNA, the CDR3 is TGTGCCAGCAGTTTGGCGGGGGACACCATATATTTT. It yields the protein CASSLAGDTIYF.

The sample holds many counts of this clonotype. The chain has TRBV4-2 and TRBJ1-2; D perhaps matches TRBD1 (5 bases). Germline CDR1 reads LGHNA; CDR2 reads YNFKEQ. Trimming shortened V by 3 bases and J by 1 base, and 9 bases separated the two germline ends. This CDR3 is built from 14 residues. CDR3 DNA: TGTGCCAGCAGCCAGGCTAGGGGTAACTATGGCTACACCTTC. It codes for CASSQARGNYGYTF.

There are many counts of this clonotype. V and J are TRBV4-2 and TRBJ1-1; 10 bases align to TRBD1. Germline CDR1 LGHNA, CDR2 YNFKEQ. The CDR3 is made up of 15 amino acids. Trimming took 3 bases from V and 5 from J; bases not matched to a gene: 6. The CDR3 region is CASSQVGQGGTEAFF. CDR3 in DNA: TGTGCCAGCAGCCAGGTTGGACAGGGGGGTACTGAAGCTTTCTTT.

V gene TRBV9 combines with J gene TRBJ1-1, with D maybe TRBD1 (6 bases). The ends were cut back, 4 bases at V and 5 bases at J, with 18 bases in the middle. The CDR3 is 15 amino acids. Germline V lookup: CDR1 SGDLS, CDR2 YYNGEE. The CDR3 DNA reads TGTGCCAGCAGCCAAGAGCGGGGGGCGGGGACTGAAGCTTTCTTT. It encodes CASSQERGAGTEAFF.

The chain is built from TRBV24-1 and TRBJ2-5; D uncertain. The V and J ends lost 4 bases and 1 base respectively, with 9 bases between them. Per the germline V gene, CDR1 is KGHDR and CDR2 is SFDVKD. This CDR3 comprises 14 residues. The DNA of the CDR3 is TGTGCCACCAGTGACCCTGGCCGCCAAGAGACCCAGTACTTC. As protein: CATSDPGRQETQYF.

This clonotype was seen a single time. The chain carries TRBV3-1 and TRBJ2-5; 10 nucleotides align to TRBD1. With 3 bases clipped from V and 5 bases from J, the junction kept 9 bases outside the gene matches. Germline CDR1 LGHDT, CDR2 YNNKEL (reference sequence). The CDR3 contains 16 residues. The CDR3 protein is CASSQNTGTGDETQYF. CDR3 DNA sequence: TGTGCCAGCAGCCAGAACACCGGGACAGGGGACGAGACCCAGTACTTC.